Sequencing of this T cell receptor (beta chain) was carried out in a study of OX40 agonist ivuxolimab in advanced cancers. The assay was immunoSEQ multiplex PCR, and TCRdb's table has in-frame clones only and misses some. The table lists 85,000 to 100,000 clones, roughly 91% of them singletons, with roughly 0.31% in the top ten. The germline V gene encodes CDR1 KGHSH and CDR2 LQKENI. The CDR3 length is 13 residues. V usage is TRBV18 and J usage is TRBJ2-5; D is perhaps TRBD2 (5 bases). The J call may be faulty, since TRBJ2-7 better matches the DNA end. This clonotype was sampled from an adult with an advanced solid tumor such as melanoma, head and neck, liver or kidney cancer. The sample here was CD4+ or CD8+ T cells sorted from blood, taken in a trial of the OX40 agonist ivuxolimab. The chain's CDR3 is CASSPGIESEQYF. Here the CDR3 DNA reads TGTGCCAGCTCACCCGGGATTGAGTCCGAGCAGTACTTC.